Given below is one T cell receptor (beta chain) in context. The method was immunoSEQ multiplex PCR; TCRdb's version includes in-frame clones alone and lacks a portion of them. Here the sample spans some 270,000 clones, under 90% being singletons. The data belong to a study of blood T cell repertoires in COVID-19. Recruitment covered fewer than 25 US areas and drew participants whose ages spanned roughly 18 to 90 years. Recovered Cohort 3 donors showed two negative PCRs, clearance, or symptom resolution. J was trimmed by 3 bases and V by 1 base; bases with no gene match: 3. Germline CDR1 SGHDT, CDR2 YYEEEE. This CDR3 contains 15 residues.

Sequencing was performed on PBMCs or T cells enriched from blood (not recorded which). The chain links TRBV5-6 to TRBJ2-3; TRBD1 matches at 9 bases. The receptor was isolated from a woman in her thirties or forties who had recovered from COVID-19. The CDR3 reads CASSLTGGSTDTQYF. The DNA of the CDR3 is TGTGCCAGCAGCTTGACAGGGGGCTCGACAGATACGCAGTATTTT.